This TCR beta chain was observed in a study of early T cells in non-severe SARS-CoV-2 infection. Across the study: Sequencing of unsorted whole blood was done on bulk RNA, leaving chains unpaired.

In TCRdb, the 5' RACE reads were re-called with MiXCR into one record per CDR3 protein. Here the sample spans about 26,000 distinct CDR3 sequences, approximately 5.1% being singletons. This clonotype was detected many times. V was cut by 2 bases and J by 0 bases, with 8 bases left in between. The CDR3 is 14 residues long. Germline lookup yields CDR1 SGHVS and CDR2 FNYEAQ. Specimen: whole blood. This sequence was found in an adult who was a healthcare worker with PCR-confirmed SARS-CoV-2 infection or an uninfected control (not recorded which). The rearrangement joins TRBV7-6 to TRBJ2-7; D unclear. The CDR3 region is CASSLTESSYEQYF. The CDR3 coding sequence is TGTGCCAGCAGCTTAACAGAAAGCTCCTACGAGCAGTACTTC.